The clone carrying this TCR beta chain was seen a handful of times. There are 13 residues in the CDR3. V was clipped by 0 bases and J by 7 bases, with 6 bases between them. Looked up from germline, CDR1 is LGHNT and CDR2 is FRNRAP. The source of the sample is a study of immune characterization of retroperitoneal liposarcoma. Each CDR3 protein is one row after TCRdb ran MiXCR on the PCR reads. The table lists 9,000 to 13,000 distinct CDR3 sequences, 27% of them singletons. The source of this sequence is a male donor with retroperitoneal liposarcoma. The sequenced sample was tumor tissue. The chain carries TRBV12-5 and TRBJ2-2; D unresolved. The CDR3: CASGLVFGGELFF. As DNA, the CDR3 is TGTGCTAGTGGTTTGGTATTCGGCGGGGAGCTGTTTTTT.